This entry features one T cell receptor (beta chain) sequence. Its antigen remains unknown. Vbeta (60) and Jbeta (13) primers were used in the PCR. In the study's own analysis: About 10 million shared chains were among about 80 million unique TCR beta chains counted in a later analysis. The assay was immunoSEQ multiplex PCR, and TCRdb's table has in-frame clones only and misses some. That table furnishes V, J and clone size, whereas the DNA furnished D and trimming. The table shows 200,000 to 250,000 clones, with more than 75% occurring only once. The CDR3 runs to 15 residues. From germline, CDR1 is KGHSH and CDR2 LQKENI. With 3 bases removed from V and 0 bases from J, the gap between germline ends came to 6 bases. The data were obtained in a study of cytomegalovirus exposure and HLA in healthy donors. Study-level points and caveats: In vitro confirmation showed a few CMV-associated chains to be CMV antigen specific.

The source material was PBMCs. The chain recombines TRBV18 with TRBJ2-6; D might be TRBD2 (5 bases). The receptor's source is a male donor in good health and CMV-seronegative. The CDR3 DNA follows: TGTGCCAGCTCACCGGGAGTCTCTGGGGCCAACGTCCTGACTTTC. It encodes CASSPGVSGANVLTF.